These T cell receptor beta chains were read from a single sample in a study of yellow fever vaccine responses in identical twins. From the RT-PCR reads, TCRdb called clonotypes with MiXCR, one entry per CDR3 protein. The table includes under 2,500 distinct CDR3 sequences, roughly 73% detected once. This material consisted of T cells from blood (PBMCs), unsorted or a sorted subset (not recorded which), taken before or after yellow fever vaccination (not recorded which). The receptors were gathered from a young woman who received the yellow fever vaccine. The CDR3 runs from the conserved cysteine through the conserved F or W. D genes are given only for firm matches. Only some rows state a clone size, as once, few, many or a class for expanded clones.

abundance | d_gene | j_gene | v_gene | CDR3aa | CDR3nt
few | TRBD2 | TRBJ2-1 | TRBV27 | CASSLFAGGPVNEQFF | TGTGCCAGCAGTTTATTCGCGGGAGGGCCTGTAAATGAGCAGTTCTTC
- | TRBD2 | TRBJ2-5 | TRBV7-6 | CASSSPGTSIETQYF | TGTGCCAGCAGCTCCCCCGGGACTAGTATCGAGACCCAGTACTTC
- | TRBD1 | TRBJ1-5 | TRBV9 | CASSETGGVYQPQHF | TGTGCCAGCAGCGAGACAGGGGGCGTGTATCAGCCCCAGCATTTT
once | TRBD1 | TRBJ2-1 | TRBV29-1 | CSASGTGPDEQFF | TGCAGCGCTTCCGGGACAGGGCCCGATGAGCAGTTCTTC
few | - | TRBJ2-3 | TRBV24-1 | CATSAATEYGTQYF | TGTGCCACCAGCGCCGCGACGGAGTATGGTACGCAGTATTTT
few | TRBD2 | TRBJ2-1 | TRBV4-2 | CASSQDGTSGGVTLEQFF | TGTGCCAGCAGCCAAGACGGGACTAGCGGGGGGGTTACCCTTGAGCAGTTCTTC
- | - | TRBJ1-5 | TRBV10-2 | CASSEGEENQPQHF | TGCGCCAGCAGTGAGGGGGAGGAGAATCAGCCCCAGCATTTT
- | TRBD1 | TRBJ2-7 | TRBV11-3 | CASSWGQGAYEQYF | TGTGCCAGCAGCTGGGGACAGGGGGCGTACGAGCAGTACTTC
- | - | TRBJ2-1 | TRBV29-1 | CSVVGHLGDNEQFF | TGCAGCGTTGTAGGACATTTGGGCGACAATGAGCAGTTCTTC
- | TRBD1 | TRBJ1-2 | TRBV9 | CASKDRVVGYTF | TGTGCCAGCAAGGACAGGGTCGTTGGCTACACCTTC
- | TRBD1 | TRBJ1-2 | TRBV6-5 | CASSSTLDRFYGYTF | TGTGCCAGCAGTTCAACCCTGGACAGGTTCTATGGCTACACCTTC
- | - | TRBJ2-3 | TRBV10-2 | CASSVGTNGPTDTQYF | TGCGCCAGCAGCGTCGGAACTAACGGACCCACAGATACGCAGTATTTT
few | - | TRBJ2-1 | TRBV4-3 | CASSQDIRSGYNEQFF | TGCGCCAGCAGCCAAGATATTCGTAGCGGCTACAATGAGCAGTTCTTC
- | - | TRBJ2-3 | TRBV27 | CASSLSLDSTTDTQYF | TGTGCCAGCAGTTTATCCCTTGACAGCACCACAGATACGCAGTATTTT
- | - | TRBJ2-3 | TRBV4-1 | CASSQDAFTDTQYF | TGCGCCAGCAGCCAAGACGCTTTCACAGATACGCAGTATTTT
- | - | TRBJ2-5 | TRBV19 | CASRGNALYQETQYF | TGTGCCAGTAGGGGAAACGCTCTGTACCAAGAGACCCAGTACTTC
few | - | TRBJ1-1 | TRBV7-9 | CASSLADSEAFF | TGTGCCAGCAGCTTAGCGGACAGTGAAGCTTTCTTT
once | TRBD1 | TRBJ2-7 | TRBV4-1 | CASSQAGTGTYEQYF | TGCGCCAGCAGCCAAGCAGGGACAGGGACCTACGAGCAGTACTTC
- | TRBD1 | TRBJ2-7 | TRBV4-1 | CASSQVSGGYEQYF | TGCGCCAGCAGCCAAGTTTCAGGGGGCTACGAGCAGTACTTC
- | - | TRBJ1-1 | TRBV6-4 | CASSDRVDTEAFF | TGTGCCAGCAGTGACAGGGTAGACACTGAAGCTTTCTTT
- | - | TRBJ2-2 | TRBV6-2/TRBV6-3 | CASNRGSHTGELFF | TGTGCCAGCAACCGGGGGTCGCACACCGGGGAGCTGTTTTTT
few | - | TRBJ2-2 | TRBV29-1 | CSVTESGELFF | TGCAGCGTTACTGAATCCGGGGAGCTGTTTTTT
- | TRBD1 | TRBJ2-1 | TRBV10-1 | CASTETGGSYNEQFF | TGCGCCAGCACAGAGACAGGGGGCTCCTACAATGAGCAGTTCTTC
- | - | TRBJ2-7 | TRBV28 | CASRDRQTYEQYF | TGTGCCAGCAGGGACAGACAAACCTACGAGCAGTACTTC
- | TRBD1 | TRBJ2-1 | TRBV7-9 | CASSVTGVLDNEQFF | TGTGCCAGCAGCGTGACAGGGGTATTGGACAATGAGCAGTTCTTC
- | TRBD2 | TRBJ2-5 | TRBV7-9 | CASSLIAGGEETQYF | TGTGCCAGCAGCTTAATAGCGGGAGGAGAAGAGACCCAGTACTTC
- | - | TRBJ1-5 | TRBV5-1 | CASSLEGLWDQPQHF | TGCGCCAGCAGCTTGGAAGGGTTATGGGATCAGCCCCAGCATTTT
- | - | TRBJ2-1 | TRBV4-1 | CASSQDLGGSYNEQFF | TGCGCCAGCAGCCAAGATTTGGGGGGCTCCTACAATGAGCAGTTCTTC
- | TRBD2 | TRBJ2-3 | TRBV12-3/TRBV12-4 | CASSLTSGSTDTQYF | TGTGCCAGCAGTTTGACTAGCGGGAGCACAGATACGCAGTATTTT
- | TRBD1 | TRBJ2-7 | TRBV2 | CASSEVGTGAYEQYF | TGTGCCAGCAGTGAAGTTGGGACAGGGGCCTACGAGCAGTACTTC
- | - | TRBJ2-1 | TRBV29-1 | CSVYFYNEQFF | TGCAGCGTTTACTTCTACAATGAGCAGTTCTTC
- | - | TRBJ2-7 | TRBV11-1 | CASSWKPLSSYEQYF | TGTGCCAGCAGCTGGAAGCCGCTAAGCTCCTACGAGCAGTACTTC
- | - | TRBJ1-1 | TRBV9 | CASSVGGSTEAFF | TGTGCCAGCAGCGTAGGGGGTTCCACTGAAGCTTTCTTT
- | - | TRBJ2-1 | TRBV4-3 | CASSQALANEQFF | TGCGCCAGCAGCCAAGCACTAGCCAATGAGCAGTTCTTC
- | - | TRBJ2-7 | TRBV18 | CASSPPWDSYEQYF | TGTGCCAGCTCACCACCGTGGGATTCCTACGAGCAGTACTTC
- | - | TRBJ2-2 | TRBV7-3 | CASSLNAANTGELFF | TGTGCCAGCAGCTTAAATGCTGCGAACACCGGGGAGCTGTTTTTT
- | - | TRBJ1-2 | TRBV29-1 | CSVLLPGTYGYTF | TGCAGCGTTCTCCTCCCCGGGACCTATGGCTACACCTTC
- | - | TRBJ1-1 | TRBV24-1 | CATRRGTEPSEAFF | TGTGCCACCAGGAGAGGGACGGAGCCTTCTGAAGCTTTCTTT
- | - | TRBJ2-7 | TRBV4-1 | CASSQAVGGRIYEQYF | TGCGCCAGCAGCCAAGCGGTCGGGGGGCGCATCTACGAGCAGTACTTC
- | - | TRBJ2-1 | TRBV7-6 | CASSLLGPNEQFF | TGTGCCAGCAGCTTATTAGGCCCGAATGAGCAGTTCTTC
- | TRBD2 | TRBJ2-5 | TRBV11-1 | CASTGRGQETQYF | TGTGCCAGCACGGGGAGGGGTCAGGAGACCCAGTACTTC
- | - | TRBJ1-1 | TRBV4-1 | CASSQAGVNTEAFF | TGCGCCAGCAGCCAAGCGGGTGTGAACACTGAAGCTTTCTTT
few | - | TRBJ2-7 | TRBV6-5 | CASSLTGRLYEQYF | TGTGCCAGCAGTTTAACAGGTCGGCTCTACGAGCAGTACTTC
- | - | TRBJ2-3 | TRBV11-1 | CASSLLSREGADTQYF | TGTGCCAGCAGCTTATTGTCCCGAGAAGGGGCAGATACGCAGTATTTT
- | - | TRBJ1-1 | TRBV7-6 | CASSLGTAEEAFF | TGTGCCAGCAGCTTAGGGACCGCAGAAGAAGCTTTCTTT
- | - | TRBJ2-7 | TRBV13 | CASGQGRGTYEQYF | TGTGCCAGCGGGCAGGGTAGAGGAACCTACGAGCAGTACTTC